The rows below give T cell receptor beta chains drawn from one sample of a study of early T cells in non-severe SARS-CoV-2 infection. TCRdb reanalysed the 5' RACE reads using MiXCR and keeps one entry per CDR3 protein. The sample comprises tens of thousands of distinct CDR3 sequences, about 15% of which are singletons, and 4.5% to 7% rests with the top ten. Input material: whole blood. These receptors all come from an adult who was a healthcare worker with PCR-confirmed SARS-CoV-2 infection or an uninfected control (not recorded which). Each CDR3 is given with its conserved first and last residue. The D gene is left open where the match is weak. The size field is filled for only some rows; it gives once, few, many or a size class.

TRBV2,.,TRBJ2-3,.,CATARATDTQYF,TGTGCAACGGCTAGGGCTACAGATACGCAGTATTTT
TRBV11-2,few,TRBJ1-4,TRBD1,CASSSIRDSGEKLFF,TGTGCCAGCAGCTCGATCCGGGACAGCGGAGAAAAACTGTTTTTT
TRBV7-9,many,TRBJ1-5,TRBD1,CASSSGTGGQPQHF,TGTGCCAGCAGCTCCGGGACAGGGGGCCAGCCCCAGCATTTT
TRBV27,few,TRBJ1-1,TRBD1,CASSLSSGGNTEAFF,TGTGCCAGCAGTTTATCATCAGGGGGGAACACTGAAGCTTTCTTT
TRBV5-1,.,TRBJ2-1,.,CASSLRGPSSYNEQFF,TGCGCCAGCAGCTTGCGGGGGCCGAGCTCCTACAATGAGCAGTTCTTC
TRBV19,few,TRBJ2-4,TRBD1,CASTSGTGRNIQYF,TGTGCCAGTACCTCCGGGACAGGGCGAAACATTCAGTACTTC
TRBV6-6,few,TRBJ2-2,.,CASSYSIGGTGELFF,TGTGCCAGCAGTTACTCGATTGGGGGAACCGGGGAGCTGTTTTTT
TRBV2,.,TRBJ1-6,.,CASSVDPGLLNSPLHF,TGTGCCAGCAGTGTGGACCCCGGGCTCCTTAATTCACCCCTCCACTTT
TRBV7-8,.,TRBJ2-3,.,CASRRAGNTDTQYF,TGTGCCAGCAGGAGGGCCGGGAACACAGATACGCAGTATTTT
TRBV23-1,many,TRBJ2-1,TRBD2,CASSPHVLAGGNEQFF,TGCGCCAGCAGTCCACATGTACTAGCGGGAGGCAATGAGCAGTTCTTC
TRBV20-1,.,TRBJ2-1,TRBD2,CSTSTSGTSGSNEQFF,TGCAGTACCTCGACCTCCGGGACTAGCGGGAGCAATGAGCAGTTCTTC
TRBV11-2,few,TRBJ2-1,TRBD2,CASSLELREGYNEQFF,TGTGCCAGCAGCTTAGAACTACGGGAGGGGTACAATGAGCAGTTCTTC
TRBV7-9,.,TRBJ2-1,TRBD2,CASFSRLAELYNEQFF,TGTGCCAGCTTTTCCCGACTAGCGGAATTATACAATGAGCAGTTCTTC
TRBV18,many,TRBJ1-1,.,CASSPGTGVVYEAFF,TGTGCCAGCTCACCCGGGACGGGGGTGGTATATGAAGCTTTCTTT
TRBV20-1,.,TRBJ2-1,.,CSARDRKKAYNEQFF,TGCAGTGCTAGAGATCGGAAGAAGGCCTACAATGAGCAGTTCTTC
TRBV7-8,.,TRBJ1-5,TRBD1,CASSPGQEEWHF,TGTGCCAGCAGCCCGGGACAGGAGGAATGGCATTTT
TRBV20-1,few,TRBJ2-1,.,CSASKGPSYNEQFF,TGCAGTGCTAGTAAAGGTCCCTCCTACAATGAGCAGTTCTTC
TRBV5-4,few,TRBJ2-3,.,CASSLAEGADTQYF,TGTGCCAGCAGCTTGGCCGAGGGGGCAGATACGCAGTATTTT
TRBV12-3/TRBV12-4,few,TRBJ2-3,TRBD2,CASRSGRTDTQYF,TGTGCCAGCAGAAGCGGGAGGACAGATACGCAGTATTTT
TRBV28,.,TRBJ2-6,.,CASSLFGQGGANVLTF,TGTGCCAGCAGTTTATTCGGCCAGGGAGGGGCCAACGTCCTGACTTTC
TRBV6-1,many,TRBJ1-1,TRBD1,CASSQTGVPGAAFF,TGTGCCAGCAGCCAGACAGGGGTCCCTGGAGCAGCTTTCTTT
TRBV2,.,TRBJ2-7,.,CASSSYGTLGEQYF,TGTGCCAGCAGTTCGTACGGCACTCTCGGCGAGCAGTACTTC